This T cell receptor beta chain was profiled in a study of T-cell reconstitution after alpha-beta-depleted transplantation in children. Study-level points and caveats: Fresh T-cell production supplied most of the T-cell counts and diversity seen one year after transplant. There were some patients whose high TCRbeta diversity at day 60 came from surviving recipient T cells and thymic progenitors. Reported findings indicate that, about two months after transplant, alpha-beta T cells came from several hundred expanded clones, which were derived from non-depleted graft cells.

For TCRbeta, the library was prepared with unique molecular identifiers. MiXCR, applied by TCRdb to the PCR reads, yields one record per CDR3 protein. The sample holds hundreds of thousands of distinct CDR3 sequences, 23% seen once. This CDR3 is built from 14 residues. Germline lookup yields CDR1 LGHNT and CDR2 FRNRAP. The J segment lost 7 bases and the V segment lost 2 bases, leaving 5 bases of the junction unmatched. As regards this clonotype: Its antigen remains unidentified.

The chain links TRBV12-5 to TRBJ2-1; 7 nucleotides line up with TRBD2. The starting material was PBMCs, mostly from graft donor cells, obtained 360 days after TCRalphabeta/CD19-depleted stem cell transplant. The clonotype comes from a boy in the first two years of life who had a stem cell transplant for acute myeloid leukemia, so the T cells may come from the graft donor. The CDR3 DNA reads TGTGCTAGTGGTTTGTCGATGCGGGGGAATGAGCAGTTCTTC. Its translation: CASGLSMRGNEQFF. The whole variable domain, remainder taken from reference TRBV12-5 and TRBJ2-1, is DARVTQTPRHKVTEMGQEVTMRCQPILGHNTVFWYRQTMMQGLELLAYFRNRAPLDDSGMPKDRFSAEMPDATLATLKIQPSEPRDSAVYFCASGLSMRGNEQFFGPGTRLTVL.